This TCR beta chain emerged from a study of neurological immune-mediated disorders. General study results and limits: Phylogenetic analysis grouped 18 of 34 multiple sclerosis patients' repertoires together, suggesting a possible repertoire signature. The multiple sclerosis repertoire cluster was not associated with any clinical or MRI feature.

On this clonotype: What it binds is not known.

The CDR3 extends over 16 amino acids. Germline V gene lookup returns CDR1 SGHNT and CDR2 YYREEE (reference sequence). Losses at the gene ends were 2 bases for V and 3 bases for J; bases not matched to a gene: 7. cDNA synthesis was performed by 5'RACE with 10-nucleotide random UMIs. A single record per CDR3 protein comes from TCRdb applying MiXCR to the 5' RACE reads. The sample lists 50,000 to 80,000 distinct CDR3 sequences, 4.5% to 5.5% occurring once. This chain links TRBV5-4 with TRBJ2-1; TRBD1 matches 8 bases. The source of this sequence is a man aged 25 to 45 with multiple sclerosis. Sequenced input: PBMCs. The CDR3, as DNA: TGTGCCAGCAGCTTTTCAGGGGGCATTATCTACAATGAGCAGTTCTTC. Translated, it gives CASSFSGGIIYNEQFF.